The sequence of this T cell receptor beta chain was determined in a study of OX40 agonist ivuxolimab in advanced cancers. This clone was counted only a few times. Germline lookup yields CDR1 MNHEY and CDR2 SVGAGI. The V and J ends lost 2 bases and 5 bases, in that order; junction bases with no gene match: 9. The CDR3 spans 15 residues. Here immunoSEQ multiplex PCR was the method, and the copy in TCRdb shows in-frame clones only, minus some. The repertoire holds about 28,000 clones, about 77% seen once, with over 8.5% in the top ten. This TCR was sampled from an adult with an advanced solid tumor such as melanoma, head and neck, liver or kidney cancer. Sequenced material: CD4+ or CD8+ T cells sorted from blood, taken in a trial of the OX40 agonist ivuxolimab. The chain joins TRBV6-5 to TRBJ2-7, with 7 bases that match TRBD1. The CDR3 reads CASSYVATGWNEQYF. The CDR3 DNA reads as TGTGCCAGCAGTTACGTGGCGACAGGGTGGAACGAGCAGTACTTC.